This section outlines one T cell receptor (beta chain) sequence together with its context. No antigen is known for it. Samples of blood were obtained at baseline, on cycle 4 day 1, and on cycle 7 day 1. The entry originates in a study of OX40 agonist ivuxolimab in advanced cancers. About the research overall: The study enrolled dose-escalation patients with hepatocellular carcinoma, melanoma, renal cell or head and neck cancer.

There are 9 residues in the CDR3. Trimming left V 5 bases short and J 7 bases short, with 5 bases between. Per the germline V gene, CDR1 is DFQATT and CDR2 is SNEGSKA (reference sequence). Assay used: immunoSEQ multiplex PCR; TCRdb lists only in-frame clones, some missing. The sample lists about 31,000 clones; around nine tenths were seen once. Regarding the study as a whole: Among T cells, CD8+ cells averaged more expanded clones than CD4+ cells. The antigens recognized by the expanded peripheral T cells, that is their antigen specificity, were not determined.

The rearrangement links TRBV20-1 to TRBJ1-2; D unclear. The sample was CD4+ or CD8+ T cells sorted from blood, taken in a trial of the OX40 agonist ivuxolimab. The clonotype originates from an adult with an advanced solid tumor such as melanoma, head and neck, liver or kidney cancer. CDR3 sequence reads: CSAWSGYTF. CDR3 nucleotides: TGCAGTGCTTGGTCTGGCTACACCTTC.